This is a list of T cell receptor beta chains from one sample in a study of T cells in narcolepsy. Sequencing was performed with immunoSEQ multiplex PCR; in TCRdb, only in-frame clones are kept and a portion is missing. The sample yields around 35,000 clones, 82% seen once. Material for sequencing was CD45RA- memory CD4+ T cells from PBMCs. These TCRs come from a human donor with narcolepsy. The CDR3 runs from the conserved cysteine through the conserved F or W. Each record gives: V gene, clone size, D gene, J gene, CDR3 DNA, CDR3 protein. D genes are given only for firm matches. The size of a clone is reported for some rows only, either as once, few or many, or as a class for expanded clones.

V gene: TRBV5-4
clone size: -
D gene: -
J gene: TRBJ1-4
CDR3 DNA: TGTGCCAGCAGCTTGGACAATTCCAATGAAAAACTGTTTTTT
CDR3 protein: CASSLDNSNEKLFF

V gene: TRBV11-2
clone size: -
D gene: TRBD2
J gene: TRBJ2-2
CDR3 DNA: TGTGCCAGCAGCTTAGAGGCTAGCGGGAGTATTGGGGAGCTGTTTTTT
CDR3 protein: CASSLEASGSIGELFF

V gene: TRBV11-2
clone size: -
D gene: TRBD2
J gene: TRBJ2-1
CDR3 DNA: TGTGCCAGCAGCTTACGTAGCGGGAGTGAATTTCGGCAGTTCTTC
CDR3 protein: CASSLRSGSEFRQFF

V gene: TRBV5-1
clone size: -
D gene: -
J gene: TRBJ2-2
CDR3 DNA: TGCGCCAGCAGCCCAGCAGGGCCGAACACCGGGGAGCTGTTTTTT
CDR3 protein: CASSPAGPNTGELFF

V gene: TRBV15
clone size: -
D gene: -
J gene: TRBJ1-2
CDR3 DNA: TGTGCCACCAGCAGAGAACCGGGGCCTTATGGCTACACCTTC
CDR3 protein: CATSREPGPYGYTF

V gene: TRBV2
clone size: -
D gene: -
J gene: TRBJ1-3
CDR3 DNA: TGTGCCAGCAGTGAAGGCGGCAGCCTCTCTGGAAACACCATATATTTT
CDR3 protein: CASSEGGSLSGNTIYF

V gene: TRBV6-5
clone size: once
D gene: TRBD1
J gene: TRBJ2-7
CDR3 DNA: TGTGCCAGCGGACATCGGGACAGGAGCTACGAGCAGTACTTC
CDR3 protein: CASGHRDRSYEQYF

V gene: TRBV6-5
clone size: -
D gene: TRBD1
J gene: TRBJ2-1
CDR3 DNA: TGTGCCAGCAGAGGGACAGGGTTGTACAATGAGCAGTTCTTC
CDR3 protein: CASRGTGLYNEQFF

V gene: TRBV28
clone size: -
D gene: TRBD1
J gene: TRBJ2-3
CDR3 DNA: TGTGCCAGCAGTTTCAGGACAGGGGGAGCGGATACGCAGTATTTT
CDR3 protein: CASSFRTGGADTQYF

V gene: TRBV2
clone size: -
D gene: TRBD2
J gene: TRBJ2-2
CDR3 DNA: TGTGCCAGCAGTGAAAGGACTAGCCAGACCGGGGAGCTGTTTTTT
CDR3 protein: CASSERTSQTGELFF

V gene: TRBV28
clone size: once
D gene: TRBD1
J gene: TRBJ1-3
CDR3 DNA: TGTGCCAGCACGAGGACAGGGGCGTCTGGAAACACCATATATTTT
CDR3 protein: CASTRTGASGNTIYF

V gene: TRBV7-2
clone size: -
D gene: -
J gene: TRBJ1-5
CDR3 DNA: TGTGCCAGCAGCTGGGTTGGGGGGGCAAACTCATATAGCAATCAGCCCCAGCATTTT
CDR3 protein: CASSWVGGANSYSNQPQHF

V gene: TRBV29-1
clone size: -
D gene: -
J gene: TRBJ2-7
CDR3 DNA: TGCAGCGTTCGCGGTTCCTACGAGCAGTACTTC
CDR3 protein: CSVRGSYEQYF

V gene: TRBV27
clone size: few
D gene: -
J gene: TRBJ1-4
CDR3 DNA: TGTGCCAGCAGTCCTAACAGGGCTCGGAGGGAAAAACTGTTTTTT
CDR3 protein: CASSPNRARREKLFF

V gene: TRBV5-6
clone size: once
D gene: -
J gene: TRBJ1-2
CDR3 DNA: TGTGCCAGCAGCGCAGGTTTCTATGGCTACACCTTC
CDR3 protein: CASSAGFYGYTF

V gene: TRBV6-5
clone size: -
D gene: -
J gene: TRBJ1-5
CDR3 DNA: TGTGCCAGCCGCAAGACAGCAAACAATCAGCCCCAGCATTTT
CDR3 protein: CASRKTANNQPQHF

V gene: TRBV5-1
clone size: -
D gene: -
J gene: TRBJ2-1
CDR3 DNA: TGCGCCAGCAGCTTGGATTCCGCCCAGAGGGGGAATGAGCAGTTCTTC
CDR3 protein: CASSLDSAQRGNEQFF

V gene: TRBV11-3
clone size: -
D gene: -
J gene: TRBJ2-4
CDR3 DNA: TGTGCCAGCAGCTCTACCCACAGGGCTTTGGGACTCCTAGCCAAAAACATTCAGTACTTC
CDR3 protein: CASSSTHRALGLLAKNIQYF

V gene: TRBV5-1
clone size: -
D gene: -
J gene: TRBJ2-3
CDR3 DNA: TGCGCCAGCAGCTTGGATTGGGCGACCACAGATACGCAGTATTTT
CDR3 protein: CASSLDWATTDTQYF

V gene: TRBV5-1
clone size: few
D gene: -
J gene: TRBJ1-1
CDR3 DNA: TGCGCCAGCAGCTTAGAGAGGAGTGAAGCTTTCTTT
CDR3 protein: CASSLERSEAFF

V gene: TRBV11-3
clone size: -
D gene: -
J gene: TRBJ2-1
CDR3 DNA: TGTGCCAGCAGCCTAACTAACAATGAGCAGTTCTTC
CDR3 protein: CASSLTNNEQFF

V gene: TRBV5-1
clone size: -
D gene: -
J gene: TRBJ2-7
CDR3 DNA: TGCGCCAGCAGCTTGTCAGCGTACGAGCAGTACTTC
CDR3 protein: CASSLSAYEQYF

V gene: TRBV7-2
clone size: -
D gene: -
J gene: TRBJ1-1
CDR3 DNA: TGTGCCAGCAGCTATAGTGGGGAGCCGAACACTGAAGCTTTCTTT
CDR3 protein: CASSYSGEPNTEAFF

V gene: TRBV15
clone size: -
D gene: -
J gene: TRBJ2-5
CDR3 DNA: TGTGCCACCAGCAGAGATTCGGCTCTAGGGGAGACCCAGTACTTC
CDR3 protein: CATSRDSALGETQYF

V gene: TRBV11-3
clone size: -
D gene: -
J gene: TRBJ2-5
CDR3 DNA: TGTGCCAGCAGCTTCACAGGGCAAGAGACCCAGTACTTC
CDR3 protein: CASSFTGQETQYF

V gene: TRBV12-1
clone size: -
D gene: -
J gene: TRBJ2-7
CDR3 DNA: TGTGCCAGCAGCTTTTTTAGGGTCGCCGACGAGCAGTACTTC
CDR3 protein: CASSFFRVADEQYF

V gene: TRBV7-6
clone size: -
D gene: -
J gene: TRBJ2-1
CDR3 DNA: TGTGCCAGCAGCTTCGGGGAATTGGCCTACAATGAGCAGTTCTTC
CDR3 protein: CASSFGELAYNEQFF

V gene: TRBV18
clone size: -
D gene: TRBD2
J gene: TRBJ2-1
CDR3 DNA: TGTGCCAGCTCACCCCCCTACGGGAGGGGATCCTACAATGAGCAGTTCTTC
CDR3 protein: CASSPPYGRGSYNEQFF

V gene: TRBV30
clone size: -
D gene: -
J gene: TRBJ2-1
CDR3 DNA: TGTGCCTGGGGTTTGACTAGGATTGGGGGTGAGCAGTTCTTC
CDR3 protein: CAWGLTRIGGEQFF

V gene: TRBV11-2
clone size: -
D gene: -
J gene: TRBJ2-5
CDR3 DNA: TGTGCCAGCAGCGGTGGGCTAGCGACGATGGAGACCCAGTACTTC
CDR3 protein: CASSGGLATMETQYF

V gene: TRBV5-4
clone size: few
D gene: TRBD1
J gene: TRBJ1-5
CDR3 DNA: TGTGCCAGCAGCTTTGGGACAGGGACCCCCCAGCATTTT
CDR3 protein: CASSFGTGTPQHF

V gene: TRBV11-2
clone size: -
D gene: TRBD2
J gene: TRBJ2-1
CDR3 DNA: TGTGCCAGCAGCTTAGACCCCCTAGTAGCGGGGGGGGACAATGAGCAGTTCTTC
CDR3 protein: CASSLDPLVAGGDNEQFF

V gene: TRBV30
clone size: -
D gene: -
J gene: TRBJ1-5
CDR3 DNA: TGTGCCTGGAGTAGCGGGGTCGGGGATCAGCCCCAGCATTTT
CDR3 protein: CAWSSGVGDQPQHF

V gene: TRBV6-6
clone size: -
D gene: TRBD1
J gene: TRBJ1-1
CDR3 DNA: TGTGCCAGCAGTCTGTCCTGGACAGGGGGCGAAGCTTTCTTT
CDR3 protein: CASSLSWTGGEAFF

V gene: TRBV7-3
clone size: -
D gene: -
J gene: TRBJ1-1
CDR3 DNA: TGTGCCAGCAGCTTAGGAAGGGTCGCTTTCTTT
CDR3 protein: CASSLGRVAFF

V gene: TRBV18
clone size: -
D gene: TRBD2
J gene: TRBJ2-1
CDR3 DNA: TGTGCCACCCTGTCGCTAGCGGGGAACAATGAGCAGTTCTTC
CDR3 protein: CATLSLAGNNEQFF

V gene: TRBV28
clone size: -
D gene: TRBD1
J gene: TRBJ1-3
CDR3 DNA: TGTGCCAGCAGTTCAGGGGGGCGAGGAAACACCATATATTTT
CDR3 protein: CASSSGGRGNTIYF

V gene: TRBV11-2
clone size: -
D gene: TRBD1
J gene: TRBJ1-1
CDR3 DNA: TGTGCCAGCAGGCGCACAACAGGGGCGAACACTGAAGCTTTCTTT
CDR3 protein: CASRRTTGANTEAFF

V gene: TRBV5-8
clone size: -
D gene: TRBD2
J gene: TRBJ2-3
CDR3 DNA: TGTGCCAGCAGCTGGGGACTAGCGGGAGGGAACACAGATACGCAGTATTTT
CDR3 protein: CASSWGLAGGNTDTQYF

V gene: TRBV30
clone size: -
D gene: TRBD1
J gene: TRBJ2-7
CDR3 DNA: TGTGCCTGGGGGGACAGGGCGCAGTACTTC
CDR3 protein: CAWGDRAQYF

V gene: TRBV5-7
clone size: -
D gene: TRBD1
J gene: TRBJ2-7
CDR3 DNA: TGTGCCAGCAGCTCCCGACAGGGTGCCTACGAGCAGTACTTC
CDR3 protein: CASSSRQGAYEQYF

V gene: TRBV14
clone size: -
D gene: -
J gene: TRBJ1-1
CDR3 DNA: TGTGCCAGCAGCCAAGATGTGGGAAGGGTGAACACTGAAGCTTTCTTT
CDR3 protein: CASSQDVGRVNTEAFF

V gene: TRBV29-1
clone size: -
D gene: -
J gene: TRBJ1-1
CDR3 DNA: TGCAGCGTATCACAGGGTGAGAACACTGAAGCTTTCTTT
CDR3 protein: CSVSQGENTEAFF

V gene: TRBV11-2
clone size: -
D gene: -
J gene: TRBJ2-7
CDR3 DNA: TGTGCCAGCAGCTTAGATCCAGGGCCTTACTACGAGCAGTACTTC
CDR3 protein: CASSLDPGPYYEQYF

V gene: TRBV30
clone size: -
D gene: -
J gene: TRBJ1-2
CDR3 DNA: TGTGCCTGGACCCGCGGGGGTGTTGGCTACACCTTC
CDR3 protein: CAWTRGGVGYTF

V gene: TRBV10-2
clone size: -
D gene: TRBD2
J gene: TRBJ2-3
CDR3 DNA: TGCGCCAGCAGTCCACTAGCGGGGGGCCTCTCCACAGATACGCAGTATTTT
CDR3 protein: CASSPLAGGLSTDTQYF

V gene: TRBV28
clone size: -
D gene: -
J gene: TRBJ2-3
CDR3 DNA: TGTGCCAGCAGCGTTTTGACCGGCACAGATACGCAGTATTTT
CDR3 protein: CASSVLTGTDTQYF

V gene: TRBV29-1
clone size: -
D gene: TRBD2
J gene: TRBJ2-2
CDR3 DNA: TGCAGTGCTGGCCGGGGGGACACCGGGGAGCTGTTTTTT
CDR3 protein: CSAGRGDTGELFF